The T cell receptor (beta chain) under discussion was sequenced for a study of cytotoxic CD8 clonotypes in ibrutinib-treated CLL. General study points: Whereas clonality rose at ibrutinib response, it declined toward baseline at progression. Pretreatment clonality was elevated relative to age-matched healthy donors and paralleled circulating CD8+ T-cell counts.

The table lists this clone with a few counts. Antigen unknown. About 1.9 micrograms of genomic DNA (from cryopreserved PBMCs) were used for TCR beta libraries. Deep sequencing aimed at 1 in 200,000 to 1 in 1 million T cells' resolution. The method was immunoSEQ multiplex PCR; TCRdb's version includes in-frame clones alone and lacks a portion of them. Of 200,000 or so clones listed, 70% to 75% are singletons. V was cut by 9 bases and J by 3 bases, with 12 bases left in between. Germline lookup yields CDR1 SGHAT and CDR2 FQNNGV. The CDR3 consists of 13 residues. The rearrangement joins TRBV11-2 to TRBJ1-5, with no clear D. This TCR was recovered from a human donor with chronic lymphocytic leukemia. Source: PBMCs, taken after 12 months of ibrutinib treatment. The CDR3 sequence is CASGENLNQPQHF. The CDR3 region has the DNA TGTGCCAGTGGAGAAAACCTCAATCAGCCCCAGCATTTT.